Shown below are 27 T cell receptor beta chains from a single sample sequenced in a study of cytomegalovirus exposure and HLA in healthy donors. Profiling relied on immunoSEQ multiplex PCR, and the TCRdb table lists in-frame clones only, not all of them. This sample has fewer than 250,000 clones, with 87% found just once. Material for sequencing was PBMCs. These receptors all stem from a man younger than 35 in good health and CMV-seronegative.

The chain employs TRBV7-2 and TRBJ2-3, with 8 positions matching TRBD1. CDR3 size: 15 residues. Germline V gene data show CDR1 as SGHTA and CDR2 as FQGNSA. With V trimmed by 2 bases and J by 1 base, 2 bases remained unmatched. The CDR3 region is CASSLWGQGTDTQYF. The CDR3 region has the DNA TGTGCCAGCAGCTTATGGGGACAGGGCACAGATACGCAGTATTTT. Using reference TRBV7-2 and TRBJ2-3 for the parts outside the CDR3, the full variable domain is GAGVSQSPSNKVTEKGKDVELRCDPISGHTALYWYRQSLGQGLEFLIYFQGNSAPDKSGLPSDRFSAERTGGSVSTLTIQRTQQEDSAVYLCASSLWGQGTDTQYFGPGTRLTVL.

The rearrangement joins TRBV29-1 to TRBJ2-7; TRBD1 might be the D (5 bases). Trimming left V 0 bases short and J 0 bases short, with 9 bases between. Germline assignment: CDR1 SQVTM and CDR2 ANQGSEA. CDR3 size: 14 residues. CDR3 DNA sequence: TGCAGCGTTGAAGACAAGGGGTCCTCCTACGAGCAGTACTTC. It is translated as CSVEDKGSSYEQYF.

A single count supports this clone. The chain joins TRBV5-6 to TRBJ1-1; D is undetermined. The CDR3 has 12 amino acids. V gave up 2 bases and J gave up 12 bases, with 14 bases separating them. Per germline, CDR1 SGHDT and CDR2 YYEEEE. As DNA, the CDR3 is TGTGCCAGCAGCTTCTTATCCTCAGTGCCTTTCTTT. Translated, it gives CASSFLSSVPFF.

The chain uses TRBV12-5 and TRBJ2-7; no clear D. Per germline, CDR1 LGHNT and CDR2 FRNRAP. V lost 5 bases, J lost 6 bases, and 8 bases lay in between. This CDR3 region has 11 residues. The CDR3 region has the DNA TGTGCTAGTGGTCCCTACAGCGAGCAGTACTTC. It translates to CASGPYSEQYF.

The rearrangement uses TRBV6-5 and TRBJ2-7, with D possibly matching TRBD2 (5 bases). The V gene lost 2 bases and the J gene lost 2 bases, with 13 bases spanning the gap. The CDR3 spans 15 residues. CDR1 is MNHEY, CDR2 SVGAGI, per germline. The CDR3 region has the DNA TGTGCCAGCAGTTACGGAGGTTACCCCACCTACGAGCAGTACTTC. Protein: CASSYGGYPTYEQYF.

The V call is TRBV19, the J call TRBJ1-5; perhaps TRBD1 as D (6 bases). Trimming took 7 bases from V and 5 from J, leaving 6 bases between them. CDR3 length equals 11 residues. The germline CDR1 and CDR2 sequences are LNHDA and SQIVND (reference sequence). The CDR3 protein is CASTGDQPQHF. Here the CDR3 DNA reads TGTGCCAGTACAGGGGATCAGCCCCAGCATTTT. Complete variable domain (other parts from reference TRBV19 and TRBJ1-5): DGGITQSPKYLFRKEGQNVTLSCEQNLNHDAMYWYRQDPGQGLRLIYYSQIVNDFQKGDIAEGYSVSREKKESFPLTVTSAQKNPTAFYLCASTGDQPQHFGDGTRLSIL.

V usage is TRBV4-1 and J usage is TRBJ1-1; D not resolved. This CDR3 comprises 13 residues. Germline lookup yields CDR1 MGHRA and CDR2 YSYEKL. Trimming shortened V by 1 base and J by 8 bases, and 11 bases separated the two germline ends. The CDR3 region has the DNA TGCGCCAGCAGCCAAGTCCCCCGGAGAGAAGCTTTCTTT. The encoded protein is CASSQVPRREAFF.

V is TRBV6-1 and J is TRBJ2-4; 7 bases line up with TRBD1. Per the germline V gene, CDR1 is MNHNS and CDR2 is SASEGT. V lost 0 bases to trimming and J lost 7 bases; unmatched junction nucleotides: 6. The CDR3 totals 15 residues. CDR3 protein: CASSEAAGGRNIQYF. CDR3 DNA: TGTGCCAGCAGTGAAGCGGCAGGGGGTCGCAACATTCAGTACTTC.

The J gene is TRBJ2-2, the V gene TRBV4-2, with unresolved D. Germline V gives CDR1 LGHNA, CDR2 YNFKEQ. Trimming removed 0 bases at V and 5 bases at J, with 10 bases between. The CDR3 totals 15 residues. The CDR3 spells CASSQDPDTTGELFF. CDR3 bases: TGTGCCAGCAGCCAAGACCCCGACACGACCGGGGAGCTGTTTTTT.

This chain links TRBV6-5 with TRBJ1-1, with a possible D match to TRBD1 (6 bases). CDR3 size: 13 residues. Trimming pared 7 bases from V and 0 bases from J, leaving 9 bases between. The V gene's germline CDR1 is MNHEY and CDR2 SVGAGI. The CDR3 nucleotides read TGTGCCAGCACCGGACAGATGAACACTGAAGCTTTCTTT. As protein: CASTGQMNTEAFF.

CDR3 protein: CSEVNRSTDTQYF. CDR3 nucleotides: TGCAGCGAAGTTAACCGGAGCACAGATACGCAGTATTTT. The chain joins TRBV29-1 to TRBJ2-3; no firm D call. Trimming took off 7 bases at V and 0 bases at J, with 11 bases between the two ends. Per germline, CDR1 SQVTM and CDR2 ANQGSEA. The CDR3 spans 13 residues.

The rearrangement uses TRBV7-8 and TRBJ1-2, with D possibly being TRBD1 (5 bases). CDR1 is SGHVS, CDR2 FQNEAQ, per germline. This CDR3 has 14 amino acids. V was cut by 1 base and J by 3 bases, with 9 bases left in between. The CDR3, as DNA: TGTGCCAGCAGCTTAGGAGGGGAGGACTATGGCTACACCTTC. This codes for CASSLGGEDYGYTF. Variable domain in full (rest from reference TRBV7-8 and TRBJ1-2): GAGVSQSPRYKVAKRGQDVALRCDPISGHVSLFWYQQALGQGPEFLTYFQNEAQLDKSGLPSDRFFAERPEGSVSTLKIQRTQQEDSAVYLCASSLGGEDYGYTFGSGTRLTVV.

The CDR3 reads CASSQDSGDRGPSYEQYF. The DNA of the CDR3 is TGCGCCAGCAGCCAAGATTCTGGGGACAGGGGTCCCTCCTACGAGCAGTACTTC. J is TRBJ2-7 and V is TRBV4-3, with 10 bases that match TRBD1. Trimming took 0 bases from V and 0 from J; bases not matched to a gene: 8. The germline V gene has CDR1 LGHNA and CDR2 YSLEER. The CDR3 has 18 residues.

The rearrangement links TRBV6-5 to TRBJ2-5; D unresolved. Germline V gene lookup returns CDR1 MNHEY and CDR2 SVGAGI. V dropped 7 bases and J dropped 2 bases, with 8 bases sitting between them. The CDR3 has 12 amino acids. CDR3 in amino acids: CASTSGQETQYF. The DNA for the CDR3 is TGTGCCAGCACCTCAGGTCAAGAGACCCAGTACTTC.

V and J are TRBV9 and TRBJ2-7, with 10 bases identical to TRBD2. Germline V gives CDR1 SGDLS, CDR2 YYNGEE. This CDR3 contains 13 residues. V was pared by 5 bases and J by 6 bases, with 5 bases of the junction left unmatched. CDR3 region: CASSPGTSAEQYF. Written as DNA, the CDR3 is TGTGCCAGCAGTCCCGGGACTAGCGCCGAGCAGTACTTC.

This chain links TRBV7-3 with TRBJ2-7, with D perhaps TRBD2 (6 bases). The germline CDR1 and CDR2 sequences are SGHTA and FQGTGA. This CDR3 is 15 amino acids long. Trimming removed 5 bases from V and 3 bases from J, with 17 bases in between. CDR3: CASSLVRDSRYEQYF. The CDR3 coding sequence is TGTGCCAGCAGCCTCGTACGGGACTCCCGCTACGAGCAGTACTTC. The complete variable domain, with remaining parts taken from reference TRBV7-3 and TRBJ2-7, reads GAGVSQTPSNKVTEKGKYVELRCDPISGHTALYWYRQSLGQGPEFLIYFQGTGAADDSGLPNDRFFAVRPEGSVSTLKIQRTERGDSAVYLCASSLVRDSRYEQYFGPGTRLTVT.

DNA of the CDR3: TGCGCCAGCATGGTGGCTAGCGGGATCTACGAGCAGTACTTC. Its protein is CASMVASGIYEQYF. The genes are TRBV5-1 and TRBJ2-7; 9 bases match TRBD2. The CDR3 has 14 residues. Per germline, CDR1 SGHRS and CDR2 YFSETQ. The V and J ends lost 6 bases and 3 bases, in that order; junction bases with no gene match: 7.

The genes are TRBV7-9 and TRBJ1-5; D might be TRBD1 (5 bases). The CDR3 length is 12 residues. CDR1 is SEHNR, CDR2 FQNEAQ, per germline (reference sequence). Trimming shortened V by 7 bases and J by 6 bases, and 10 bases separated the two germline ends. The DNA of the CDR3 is TGTGCCAGCAATCATCAGGGTCAGCCCCAGCATTTT. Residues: CASNHQGQPQHF.

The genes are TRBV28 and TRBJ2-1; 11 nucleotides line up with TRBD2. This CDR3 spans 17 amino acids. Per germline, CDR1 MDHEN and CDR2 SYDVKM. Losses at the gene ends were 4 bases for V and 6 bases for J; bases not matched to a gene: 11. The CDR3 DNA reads TGTGCCAGCAGTTCTCCCTTAGAACTAGCGGGAGTCAATGAGCAGTTCTTC. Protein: CASSSPLELAGVNEQFF.

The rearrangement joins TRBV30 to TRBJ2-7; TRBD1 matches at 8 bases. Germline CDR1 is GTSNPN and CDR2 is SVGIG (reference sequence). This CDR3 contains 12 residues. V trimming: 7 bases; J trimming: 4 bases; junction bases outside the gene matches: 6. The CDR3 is CALKTGGYEQYF. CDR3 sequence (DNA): TGTGCCTTGAAAACAGGGGGATACGAGCAGTACTTC.

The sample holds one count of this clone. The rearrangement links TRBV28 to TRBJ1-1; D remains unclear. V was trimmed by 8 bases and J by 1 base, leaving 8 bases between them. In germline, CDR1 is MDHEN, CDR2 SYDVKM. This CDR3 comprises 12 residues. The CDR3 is CASAGSNTEAFF. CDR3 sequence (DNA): TGTGCCAGCGCCGGTTCGAACACTGAAGCTTTCTTT.

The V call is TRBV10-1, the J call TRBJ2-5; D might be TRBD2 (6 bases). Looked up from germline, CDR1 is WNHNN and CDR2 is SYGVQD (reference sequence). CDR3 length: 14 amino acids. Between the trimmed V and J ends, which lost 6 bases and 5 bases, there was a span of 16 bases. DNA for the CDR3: TGCGCCAGCAGCCCCTGGAGGGGTTCGGAGACCCAGTACTTC. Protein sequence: CASSPWRGSETQYF.

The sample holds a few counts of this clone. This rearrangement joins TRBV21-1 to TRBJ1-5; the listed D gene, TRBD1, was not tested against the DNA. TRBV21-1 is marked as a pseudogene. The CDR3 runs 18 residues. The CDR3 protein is CASSKVGGGDRPNQPQHF. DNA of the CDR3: TGTGCCAGCAGCAAAGTGGGTGGAGGGGACAGGCCTAATCAGCCCCAGCATTTT.

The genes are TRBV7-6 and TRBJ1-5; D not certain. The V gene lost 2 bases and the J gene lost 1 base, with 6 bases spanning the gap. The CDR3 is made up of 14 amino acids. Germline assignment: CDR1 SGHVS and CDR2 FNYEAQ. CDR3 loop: CASSLTMSNQPQHF. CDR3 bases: TGTGCCAGCAGCTTAACTATGAGCAATCAGCCCCAGCATTTT. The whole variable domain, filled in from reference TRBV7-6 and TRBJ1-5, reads GAGVSQSPRYKVTKRGQDVALRCDPISGHVSLYWYRQALGQGPEFLTYFNYEAQQDKSGLPNDRFSAERPEGSISTLTIQRTEQRDSAMYRCASSLTMSNQPQHFGDGTRLSIL.

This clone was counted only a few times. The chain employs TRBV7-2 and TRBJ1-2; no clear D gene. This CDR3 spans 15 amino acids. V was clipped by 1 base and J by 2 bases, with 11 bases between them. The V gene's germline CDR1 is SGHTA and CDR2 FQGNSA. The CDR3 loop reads CASSLVAVQNYGYTF. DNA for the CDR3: TGTGCCAGCAGCTTAGTAGCAGTACAAAACTATGGCTACACCTTC.

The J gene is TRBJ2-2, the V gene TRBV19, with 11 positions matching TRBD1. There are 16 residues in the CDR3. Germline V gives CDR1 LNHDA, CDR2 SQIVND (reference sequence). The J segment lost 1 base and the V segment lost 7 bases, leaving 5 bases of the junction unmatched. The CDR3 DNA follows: TGTGCCAGTACCCGGACAGGGGGCAGGAACACCGGGGAGCTGTTTTTT. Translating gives CASTRTGGRNTGELFF.

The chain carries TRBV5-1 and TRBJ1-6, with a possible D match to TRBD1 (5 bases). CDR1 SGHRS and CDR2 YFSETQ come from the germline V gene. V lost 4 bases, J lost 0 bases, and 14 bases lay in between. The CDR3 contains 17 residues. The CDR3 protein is CASSEGTPSSYNSPLHF. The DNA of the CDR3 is TGCGCCAGCAGCGAAGGGACTCCGAGCTCCTATAATTCACCCCTCCACTTT. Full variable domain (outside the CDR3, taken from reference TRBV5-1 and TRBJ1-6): KAGVTQTPRYLIKTRGQQVTLSCSPISGHRSVSWYQQTPGQGLQFLFEYFSETQRNKGNFPGRFSGRQFSNSRSEMNVSTLELGDSALYLCASSEGTPSSYNSPLHFGNGTRLTVT.